The clone carrying this T cell receptor (beta chain) was seen at least ten times. These data are taken from a study of T cells in Graves' hyperthyroidism and ophthalmopathy. This CDR3 spans 13 amino acids. In germline, CDR1 is DFQATT, CDR2 SNEGSKA (reference sequence). Trimming removed 6 bases from V and 5 bases from J, with 16 bases in between. RNA transcripts were the template for amplifying TCR beta CDR3 regions. First-round RT-PCR of the TCR CDR3 relied on the HTBI primer set. TCRdb independently ran MiXCR on the multiplex PCR reads; one entry per CDR3 protein. The sample lists about 690,000 distinct CDR3 sequences; approximately 15% were seen once.

This clonotype originated in a man aged 50 to 60 with Graves' hyperthyroidism. The chain carries TRBV20-1 and TRBJ2-5; unclear D gene. Sequenced input: blood. The CDR3 coding sequence is TGCAGTGCCCTCCATGATAGGGTTGAGACCCAGTACTTC. Protein product: CSALHDRVETQYF.